This T cell receptor (beta chain) was recorded in a study of cytomegalovirus exposure and HLA in healthy donors. PCR used 60 Vbeta primers and 13 Jbeta primers. Assay used: immunoSEQ multiplex PCR; TCRdb lists only in-frame clones, some missing. The sample holds around 110,000 clones, roughly 82% seen once. The CDR3 totals 12 residues. V lost 7 bases and J 0 bases, leaving 6 bases between the germline ends. The germline V gene encodes CDR1 MNHEY and CDR2 SMNVEV (reference sequence). This clone was observed once. The specimen sequenced was PBMCs. The receptor comes from a male donor in good health and CMV-seropositive. The rearrangement joins TRBV27 to TRBJ1-1; no definite D call. The CDR3 loop is CASNTMNTEAFF. The CDR3 region has the DNA TGTGCCAGCAACACCATGAACACTGAAGCTTTCTTT.